These 27 T cell receptor beta chains share one sample of origin, sequenced in a study of cytomegalovirus exposure and HLA in healthy donors. Produced via immunoSEQ multiplex PCR; TCRdb's table is partial and in-frame only. The sample lists fewer than 400,000 clones; 70% to 90% were seen once. Material: PBMCs. The origin of the receptors is a young woman in good health and CMV-seronegative.

Notes on this clone: A much larger clone is a single base away; this may be a read error. The chain employs TRBV11-3 and TRBJ2-2; 10 bases align to TRBD1. Germline CDR1 SGHNT, CDR2 YENEEA. CDR3 length equals 15 residues. Trimming took 3 bases from V and 4 from J; bases not matched to a gene: 2. DNA for the CDR3: TGTGCCAGCAGCTTGGGGACAGGGGCCACCGGGGAGCTGTTTTTT. Its protein product is CASSLGTGATGELFF.

The rearrangement uses TRBV2 and TRBJ2-7; 7 bases align to TRBD2. Germline V lookup: CDR1 SNHLY, CDR2 FYNNEI. J gave up 2 bases and V 5 bases, and 0 bases lay outside the gene matches. The CDR3 spans 12 residues. CDR3: CASSRGAYEQYF. DNA for the CDR3: TGTGCCAGCAGTCGGGGGGCCTACGAGCAGTACTTC.

The CDR3 protein is CASSLGAGGYSNQPQHF. For the CDR3, the DNA is TGTGCCAGCAGTCTCGGTGCAGGGGGCTATAGCAATCAGCCCCAGCATTTT. This chain joins TRBV28 and TRBJ1-5; TRBD1 aligns across 8 bases. V dropped 5 bases and J dropped 0; count of bases not matched to a gene: 9. The V gene's germline CDR1 is MDHEN and CDR2 SYDVKM. This CDR3 region has 17 residues.

J is TRBJ2-2 and V is TRBV4-1, with 14 bases matching TRBD2. V shed 6 bases and J 0 bases; nucleotides not matched to a gene: 9. CDR3 length equals 19 residues. Germline CDR1 MGHRA, CDR2 YSYEKL. CDR3 coding DNA: TGCGCCAGCAGGGGACATCGACTAGCGGGAGGGCCGAACACCGGGGAGCTGTTTTTT. This gives the protein CASRGHRLAGGPNTGELFF.

The gene calls are TRBV29-1 and TRBJ1-5; tentative D call: TRBD1 (5 bases). CDR3 size: 14 residues. Germline V gene lookup returns CDR1 SQVTM and CDR2 ANQGSEA. The ends were cut back, 4 bases at V and 4 bases at J, with 14 bases in the middle. The CDR3 here is CSVGYGAPNQPQHF. The DNA of the CDR3 is TGCAGCGTTGGTTATGGGGCCCCAAATCAGCCCCAGCATTTT.

As to this clone: A junction end diverges from the germline sequence, so it may reflect a read error. In DNA form, the CDR3 reads TGTGCTAGCAGCCCTAGCGGGCGAGCGACTACGAATGAGCAGTTCTTC. This translates into CASSPSGRATTNEQFF. The gene calls are TRBV7-7 and TRBJ2-1; 8 bases are shared with TRBD2. Germline values: CDR1 SSHAT, CDR2 FNYEAQ (reference sequence). The CDR3 covers 16 residues.

The chain has TRBV7-9 and TRBJ1-5, with D perhaps matching TRBD1 (5 bases). The V gene lost 1 base and the J gene lost 7 bases, with 11 bases spanning the gap. The CDR3 is made up of 14 amino acids. Germline V lookup: CDR1 SEHNR, CDR2 FQNEAQ (reference sequence). The CDR3 DNA reads as TGTGCCAGCAGCTTAGACCAGGGTTACCAGCCCCAGCATTTT. This sequence encodes CASSLDQGYQPQHF.

The chain couples TRBV19 to TRBJ1-3, with D hard to call. V was pared by 4 bases and J by 0 bases, with 7 bases between. Looked up from germline, CDR1 is LNHDA and CDR2 is SQIVND (reference sequence). The CDR3 length is 14 residues. The CDR3 nucleotides read TGTGCCAGTAGTAGAGCCGCCTCTGGAAACACCATATATTTT. Encoded protein: CASSRAASGNTIYF. The full variable domain, completed using reference TRBV19 and TRBJ1-3, is DGGITQSPKYLFRKEGQNVTLSCEQNLNHDAMYWYRQDPGQGLRLIYYSQIVNDFQKGDIAEGYSVSREKKESFPLTVTSAQKNPTAFYLCASSRAASGNTIYFGEGSWLTVV.

The chain couples TRBV18 to TRBJ1-5, with 10 bases aligning to TRBD1. V lost 6 bases and J lost 5; bases outside the gene matches: 16. This CDR3 has 18 amino acids. CDR1 and CDR2 (germline): KGHSH, LQKENI. The CDR3 reads CASSLLWTGQGPYQPQHF. CDR3 nucleotide sequence: TGTGCCAGCTCTCTTCTTTGGACGGGACAGGGGCCCTATCAGCCCCAGCATTTT.

The genes are TRBV27 and TRBJ1-1; no clear D. This CDR3 is 14 amino acids long. Per germline, CDR1 MNHEY and CDR2 SMNVEV (reference sequence). V shed 2 bases and J shed 0 bases, with 7 bases lying between them. As DNA, the CDR3 is TGTGCCAGCAGTTTAACCGGTATGAACACTGAAGCTTTCTTT. This translates into CASSLTGMNTEAFF.

The chain joins TRBV10-3 to TRBJ2-1; possible D gene TRBD2, 6 bases. CDR3 length: 15 residues. The germline V gene has CDR1 ENHRY and CDR2 SYGVKD. Deletions cut 3 bases from V and 4 bases from J, with 13 bases between. Here the CDR3 reads CAISEISGEYNEQFF. DNA for the CDR3: TGTGCCATCAGTGAAATTAGCGGAGAGTACAATGAGCAGTTCTTC.

The chain has TRBV29-1 and TRBJ2-1; 10 bases are shared with TRBD2. This CDR3 is built from 18 residues. Germline V gene sequence: CDR1 SQVTM, CDR2 ANQGSEA. The J segment lost 6 bases and the V segment lost 4 bases, leaving 18 bases of the junction unmatched. CDR3 bases: TGCAGCGTTGTAGGGCTAGCGGGAGTTTCAAGGCGGGCCAATGAGCAGTTCTTC. Amino acids: CSVVGLAGVSRRANEQFF.

The gene calls are TRBV4-1 and TRBJ1-1; D is unclear. CDR3 length: 15 amino acids. Germline CDR1 is MGHRA and CDR2 is YSYEKL. Trimming pared 1 base from V and 0 bases from J, leaving 9 bases between. CDR3 DNA: TGCGCCAGCAGCCAAGGGGCCCACATGAACACTGAAGCTTTCTTT. The encoded protein is CASSQGAHMNTEAFF.

The rearrangement joins TRBV5-4 to TRBJ2-7, with 10 bases fitting TRBD2. This CDR3 has 17 residues. J gave up 5 bases and V 0 bases, and 11 bases lay outside the gene matches. Germline CDR1 SGHNT, CDR2 YYREEE (reference sequence). The DNA of the CDR3 is TGTGCCAGCAGCTTGGGTGGAGCGGGAGGGCTCCTGAACGAGCAGTACTTC. The encoded protein is CASSLGGAGGLLNEQYF.

CDR3 nucleotides: TGTGCCAGCAGTTTATATCGGGCAACTAATGAAAAACTGTTTTTT. Translated: CASSLYRATNEKLFF. The chain recombines TRBV28 with TRBJ1-4; D is undetermined. Trimming removed 1 base from V and 0 bases from J, with 6 bases in between. The CDR3 loop spans 15 amino acids. Germline V CDR1 and CDR2: MDHEN, SYDVKM.

The gene calls are TRBV5-6 and TRBJ1-3; D gene ambiguous. The CDR3 covers 16 residues. Germline V CDR1 and CDR2: SGHDT, YYEEEE. Trimming left V 4 bases short and J 0 bases short, with 14 bases between. CDR3 nucleotide sequence: TGTGCCAGCAGCACCATAGCGGTGGACTCTGGAAACACCATATATTTT. Its protein product is CASSTIAVDSGNTIYF.

The chain employs TRBV11-2 and TRBJ2-3; TRBD2 agrees at 9 bases. V shed 3 bases, J shed 4 bases, and the junction held 8 bases outside the gene matches. The CDR3 runs to 16 residues. Germline assignment: CDR1 SGHAT and CDR2 FQNNGV. DNA of the CDR3: TGTGCCAGCAGCTTGGATAGCGGGAGTGCCGCAGATACGCAGTATTTT. This gives the protein CASSLDSGSAADTQYF.

This chain uses TRBV6-5 with TRBJ1-1; the D is unclear. The CDR3 is 14 residues long. Trimming pared 2 bases from V and 4 bases from J, leaving 11 bases between. In germline, CDR1 is MNHEY, CDR2 SVGAGI. The CDR3 DNA sequence: TGTGCCAGCAGTTACCCCGGACGGGGCACTGAAGCTTTCTTT. It encodes CASSYPGRGTEAFF.

V is TRBV25-1 and J is TRBJ2-1, with TRBD2 matching 9 bases. The ends lost 1 base at V and 5 bases at J; junction bases unmatched: 9. Germline V gene sequence: CDR1 MGHDK, CDR2 SYGVNS. CDR3 length: 17 amino acids. The CDR3 here is CASSELGSGSRHNEQFF. For the CDR3, the DNA is TGTGCCAGCAGTGAATTGGGTAGCGGGAGTCGCCACAATGAGCAGTTCTTC. The complete variable domain, with remaining parts taken from reference TRBV25-1 and TRBJ2-1, reads EADIYQTPRYLVIGTGKKITLECSQTMGHDKMYWYQQDPGMELHLIHYSYGVNSTEKGDLSSESTVSRIRTEHFPLTLESARPSHTSQYLCASSELGSGSRHNEQFFGPGTRLTVL.

The chain couples TRBV4-1 to TRBJ2-1; TRBD2 agrees at 8 bases. CDR3 length: 18 residues. V lost 4 bases, J lost 0 bases, and 11 bases stayed unmatched. CDR1 is MGHRA, CDR2 YSYEKL, per germline. This chain's CDR3 is CASSPLAGGPSSYNEQFF. The CDR3 nucleotides are TGCGCCAGCAGCCCCCTGGCGGGGGGCCCTTCCTCCTACAATGAGCAGTTCTTC.

The chain links TRBV28 to TRBJ1-5; TRBD1 matches 7 bases. V was pared by 3 bases and J by 4 bases, with 6 bases of the junction left unmatched. The CDR3 is 15 residues long. Germline-derived CDR1 and CDR2 are MDHEN and SYDVKM. As DNA, the CDR3 is TGTGCCAGCAGTTTTCCCGACAGGGTGAATCAGCCCCAGCATTTT. Amino acids: CASSFPDRVNQPQHF.

The genes are TRBV25-1 and TRBJ2-7; TRBD2 aligns across 9 bases. Germline assignment: CDR1 MGHDK and CDR2 SYGVNS. Unmatched junction bases numbered 4, after V lost 0 bases and J lost 7 bases. The CDR3 consists of 14 residues. The CDR3 nucleotides read TGTGCCAGCAGTGAATACGGACTAGCGCGGGAGCAGTACTTC. Protein sequence: CASSEYGLAREQYF.

V gene TRBV28 combines with J gene TRBJ2-7; D not certain. The CDR3 is 14 residues long. Trimming stripped 7 bases from V and 0 bases from J, with 13 bases between. Germline V gene sequence: CDR1 MDHEN, CDR2 SYDVKM. The CDR3: CASKEHSGSYEQYF. CDR3 bases: TGTGCCAGCAAGGAGCACTCCGGCTCCTACGAGCAGTACTTC.

The chain has TRBV7-2 and TRBJ2-5; 13 bases match TRBD2. CDR3 length equals 16 residues. V lost 5 bases and J lost 4; bases outside the gene matches: 7. The germline gives CDR1 SGHTA, CDR2 FQGNSA. The CDR3 DNA reads TGTGCCAGCAGCGGGCGACTAGCGGGAGGTCTAGAGACCCAGTACTTC. It specifies CASSGRLAGGLETQYF.

J is TRBJ2-7 and V is TRBV27; TRBD2 matches at 7 bases. This CDR3 contains 16 residues. Trimming at V came to 5 bases and at J to 7 bases, leaving 17 bases not matched to a gene. Germline CDR1 is MNHEY and CDR2 is SMNVEV (reference sequence). The CDR3 here is CASSPPRTSRPWEQYF. The CDR3 coding sequence is TGTGCCAGCAGTCCCCCAAGGACTAGTCGGCCTTGGGAGCAGTACTTC.

The V and J genes are TRBV18 and TRBJ2-7, with 10 positions matching TRBD1. Germline V lookup: CDR1 KGHSH, CDR2 LQKENI. V lost 6 bases, J lost 2 bases, and 4 bases stayed unmatched. The CDR3 length is 14 residues. CDR3: CASSTDRGTYEQYF. The CDR3 nucleotides are TGTGCCAGCTCTACGGACAGGGGGACCTACGAGCAGTACTTC.

CDR3 in DNA: TGTGCCAGTAGTGCAAGACAGGGTTACGAGCAGTTCTTC. This encodes CASSARQGYEQFF. The chain links TRBV19 to TRBJ2-1; 7 positions agree with TRBD1. This CDR3 comprises 13 residues. Germline CDR1 and CDR2: LNHDA and SQIVND (reference sequence). The ends lost 5 bases at V and 10 bases at J; junction bases unmatched: 8.